This entry concerns a single T cell receptor beta chain. Its antigen remains undetermined. No much larger clone is present one base from it, and per-base qualities are unavailable. This sample was taken from a study of cytomegalovirus exposure and HLA in healthy donors (dated by TCRdb to 2016 to 2017). Notes on the research overall: In an earlier analysis of fewer than 750 of the donors, around 290 Gb of sequence data and 90 million to 130 million unique TCR beta sequences from 150 million to 200 million T cells were reported. The study was designed to test whether signatures of past pathogen exposure could be identified by cataloging public T cell receptors. An earlier analysis of nearly 600 of the donors applied high-throughput TCR beta sequencing to assess whether each TCR beta V gene segment acted as functional or pseudogenic. In a later analysis, previously published TCR beta repertoires from hundreds of donors were re-analyzed and high-resolution HLA genotyping was added so that TCR occurrence patterns could be studied. All discovery cohort repertoires had been generated on a single sequencing platform. Across about 380 genotyped donors of the cohort, an average of about 250,000 unique TCR beta nucleotide sequences per donor were sequenced, and roughly a sixth of those sequences were non-productive. An early release covering over 500 HLA-typed donors comprised about 300 gigabases of sequencing data and roughly 85 million unique TCR sequences. Donor age, sex, ethnicity and CMV serostatus were collected together with the repertoire data. Rather than using new phenotypic data, the later analysis identified candidate immune exposures from TCR beta sequences and from how often those sequences occurred across donors. Along with the approximately 620-subject first cohort, a separate validation cohort of around 120 different subjects was used. Class I and class II HLA loci were covered by the typing at four-digit resolution. Typing coverage differed by locus: A, B, C, DRB1 and DQB1 were typed in roughly 629-630 donors, DQA1 in 522, DPA1 in 606, and DPB1 in just under 490. The study combined high-throughput TCR immunosequencing, statistical association of individual TCRs with disease status, and machine learning to predict cytomegalovirus infection status. A handful of DR-DQ haplotypes were handled as single units for association and clustering because linkage in the cohort was strong. Genome-wide SNP genotypes for about three fifths of the roughly 670 donors were used in a later genetic analysis, which treated that subset as a discovery cohort. Of the 300 to 500 genotyped donors, 81% were placed in the genetic ancestry cluster associated with self-reported Caucasian donors. The study profiled the T cell repertoires of around 700 subjects by immunosequencing and related them to cytomegalovirus serostatus.

CDR1 is given as MGHRA and CDR2 as YSYEKL, both from the germline V gene. The CDR3, from cysteine to phenylalanine, totals 17 residues. Only the CDR3 DNA stays, 51 bases, in frame from base 1. Trimming at the junction amounts to 1 base on V and 1 base on J, and the germline ends lie 16 bases apart. The cohort comprised some 700 healthy bone marrow donors. Cohort members were all nominally healthy when sampled, although unrecorded immune exposures were likely present. The donor tested CMV seropositive, placing the donor among the approximately 290 seropositive members of the cohort. Each donor provided a peripheral blood sample, and peripheral blood mononuclear cells were used for TCR beta sequencing. Genomic DNA was extracted from the blood cell samples with the Qiagen DNeasy Blood Extraction Kit. The full study reports these points: When HLA alleles, especially DR and DQ, strongly co-occurred, attributing TCR associations to individual alleles was difficult. Because the 87-base-pair reads could not distinguish some IMGT-functional V segments, including TRBV6-2 and TRBV6-3, those segments were excluded. Only TCR beta chains were sequenced in this cohort, and the absence of alpha or paired-chain data limited detectable features. Because counts were too low, around 18 rarely observed V segments, including chromosome 9 orphons, were left out of the earlier analysis of 500 to 750 of the donors. Most TCR sequences were seen in very few donors, while some public TCRs were found in many individuals. In a later analysis, HLA-associated TCR beta chains were found to be more clonally expanded and to have lower generation probabilities than equally common non-associated chains. In both the original and validation cohorts, the classifier was reported to diagnose cytomegalovirus status with high specificity and sensitivity. An association between a missense DCLRE1C variant and V-gene and J-gene trimming of TCR beta chains was found in a later genetic analysis and replicated in an independent cohort. A few of the identified cytomegalovirus-associated TCR beta chains were confirmed in vitro to be specific for cytomegalovirus antigens. The study listed 150 to 200 TCR beta chains as associated with cytomegalovirus. A later analysis found that TCR association rates varied across HLA loci, with DRB1 alleles showing the most associated TCRs and HLA-C alleles the fewest. A further reported finding was that TCR beta sequences accurately predicted the HLA-A and HLA-B alleles for most subjects in the first cohort. CMV serostatus was the only immune exposure information available for the cohort. It was suggested by the authors that the approach could potentially be generalized to other disease states and immunological phenotypes. Correlated functional status among segregating V segments might be attributable to linkage disequilibrium, but an unknown experimental factor could not be ruled out. A cluster of highly shared sequence variants was judged likely to be a technical artifact of the sequencing pipeline. Because HLA typing was unavailable for some donors at each locus, only the typed subset was used in association tests. Several of the top co-occurrence clusters appeared to be linked to parvovirus B19, influenza, CMV and Epstein-Barr virus, according to a later analysis. A later genetic analysis reported fewer N-insertions in productive TCRs among donors in an Asian-associated ancestry cluster than the 666-donor mean. At a false discovery rate of 0.05, a later analysis linked about 17,000 TCR beta sequences to specific HLA alleles. Roughly uniform sequencing depth across donors was assumed in presence/absence analyses, although this assumption may not hold. In an earlier analysis of approximately 590 of the donors, most TCR beta V segments appeared in productive rearrangements about 90% or about 30% of the time, broadly matching IMGT annotations. Most CMV-associated TCR beta chains appeared to be HLA-restricted in a later analysis, and the HLA associations seemed to be driven largely by CMV exposure.

To prepare the library, the immunoSEQ multiplex PCR assay was applied. For the multiplex PCR, a mixture combining 60 forward primers for TCR Vbeta segments and 13 reverse primers for TCR Jbeta segments was used. A multiplex PCR assay on genomic DNA amplified the CDR3 region of rearranged TCR beta genes. The Illumina HiSeq System was used to sequence the amplified TCR beta libraries as 87-base-pair reads. Turning to the authors' computational methods: In a later analysis, tens of millions of unique TCR beta chains were counted across the 500 to 700 repertoires, and about 9.9 million of these chains were shared by at least two donors. A nearest-neighbor algorithm error-corrected the raw reads and collapsed the reads into unique sequences, merging closely related sequences to remove PCR and sequencing errors. V, D and J gene segments were assigned by aligning CDR3 sequences to IMGT reference sequences. For a sequence to be retained, a match of at least six nucleotides to both a V gene segment and a J gene segment was required. Rearrangements were called productive when the CDR3 lacked stop codons and stayed in frame with V and J; all others were non-productive. Following IMGT convention, CDR3 was defined as the stretch from the second conserved V-encoded cysteine up to the conserved J-encoded phenylalanine. The earlier analysis of about 530 of the donors excluded any sequence lacking an unambiguous match to a single V gene segment. An earlier analysis of a few hundred of the donors called V segments functional above 56.7% productive rearrangements and segregating when the between-donor standard deviation exceeded 5%. A statistical classification framework was built for diagnosing cytomegalovirus status from the catalog of TCR beta chain sequences. V and J gene assignment, in a later analysis, came from comparing TCR nucleotide sequences with IMGT/GENE-DB human TR gene sequences. In a later analysis, CDR3 sequences and most-parsimonious VDJ recombination scenarios were assigned using the TCRdist pipeline. In a later analysis, each TCR beta chain was defined by its CDR3 amino acid sequence together with its V-gene family, and reads without a unique V-gene family were excluded. As a way to deal with suspected cross-contamination and a sequencing artifact, a later analysis dropped under 600 nucleotide sequences that were highly shared and had low generation probability. A later analysis calculated a clonal expansion index for each public chain from normalized within-repertoire ranks of inferred template counts. Generation probabilities in a later analysis came from a VDJ recombination model fitted to out-of-frame rearrangements, and those results were checked against IGoR. Hypergeometric tests were used in a later analysis to score TCR-TCR, TCR-HLA and TCR-CMV co-occurrence, with a repertoire-size bias correction applied to the TCR pairs. To estimate false discovery rates, a later analysis permuted the HLA or CMV assignments 20 times. In a later analysis, co-occurring TCRs were grouped with DBSCAN, and TCRdist sequence similarity was added when clustering was performed within HLA-allele-positive subsets. Repertoires with fewer than 30,000 or more than 120,000 public chains, plus five repertoires with anomalous nucleotide sharing, were excluded from co-occurrence clustering. TCRdb took this table from immuneACCESS and kept in-frame rearrangements with V and J called. Such tables lack part of the clones; where checked against another copy, unresolved V genes explain under half of the gap, and the rest is unexplained. The V and J calls and clone size are taken from that table; D and trimming were inferred from the DNA. The sample profile shows more than 90,000 clones; roughly 80% of them were found once. Of the sample, approximately 5% is held by the ten largest clones.

The sample taken for sequencing was PBMCs. The chain uses TRBV4-1 and TRBJ1-1; D gene: possibly TRBD1, on 6 matching bases. The receptor was isolated from a man aged 45 to 65 in good health and CMV-seropositive. DNA sequence: TGCGCCAGCAGCCAAGTCTCAACACGAGGGGGGAACACTGAAGCTTTCTTT. It translates to CASSQVSTRGGNTEAFF.